This T cell receptor beta chain stems from a study of persistence of HIV-infected CD4 T cells. Concerning this clone itself: Its antigen is not identified.

An overlapping HIV-1 Gag peptide pool stimulated these cells at 0.95 to 1 ug/peptide/mL. Sorting selected CD4+ T cells upregulating both CD40 ligand and CD69. This was the immunoSEQ version 4 assay in survey mode. Profiling relied on immunoSEQ multiplex PCR, and the TCRdb table lists in-frame clones only, not all of them. The data hold approximately 25,000 clones, with less than 85% observed a single time. The source of this sequence is an adult man with HIV who was CMV-seropositive. The material sequenced was CD4+ T cells sorted from PBMCs after roughly 18-hour stimulation, taken from a patient who received antiretroviral therapy.

CDR3 sequence reads: CASSLYFGTGDGEAFF. CDR3 in DNA: TGTGCCAGCAGTTTATATTTTGGGACAGGGGACGGTGAAGCTTTCTTT. The chain recombines TRBV27 with TRBJ1-1, with 10 bases matching TRBD1. With 1 base clipped from V and 7 bases from J, the junction kept 9 bases outside the gene matches. This CDR3 has 16 amino acids. Germline V lookup: CDR1 MNHEY, CDR2 SMNVEV (reference sequence).